The sample holds a few counts of the clone carrying this T cell receptor beta chain. Its matching antigen is unknown. The data originate from a study of CD8 T cells in ankylosing spondylitis. Whole-study results and caveats: Clones linked to disease, bearing a CD8+ phenotype, were relatively rare in peripheral blood. As reported, disease-linked clones showed significant enrichment in matched ankylosing spondylitis synovial fluid. Blood of patients with ankylosing spondylitis appeared to be characterized by a TCR beta motif of several highly homologous variants.

Using its own MiXCR run on the 5' RACE reads, TCRdb lists one record per CDR3 protein. The sample has about 450,000 distinct CDR3 sequences, 25% to 30% seen once. CDR1 and CDR2 (germline): SGHVS, FNYEAQ. Losses at the gene ends were 5 bases for V and 5 bases for J; bases not matched to a gene: 11. The CDR3 sequence is 15 residues long. This receptor was obtained from a male donor with ankylosing spondylitis. Source material: blood, either unsorted or a sorted T cell fraction (not recorded which). The rearrangement links TRBV7-6 to TRBJ2-5; 7 bases line up with TRBD1. The CDR3 protein is CASSPNDRAKETQYF. In DNA, the CDR3 is TGTGCCAGCAGCCCCAACGACAGGGCCAAGGAGACCCAGTACTTC. The variable domain in full, with the rest retrieved from reference TRBV7-6 and TRBJ2-5, is GAGVSQSPRYKVTKRGQDVALRCDPISGHVSLYWYRQALGQGPEFLTYFNYEAQQDKSGLPNDRFSAERPEGSISTLTIQRTEQRDSAMYRCASSPNDRAKETQYFGPGTRLLVL.